The present entry profiles one TCR beta chain with its context. What it recognizes is unknown. This entry belongs to a study of shared clonotypes between healthy human individuals. Whole-study findings and limits: Unshared clonotypes carried lower generation probabilities than those common to all four donors. Donors were few, which limited the genetic and exposure-history diversity represented.

The run depth of the assay was deep. The assay was immunoSEQ multiplex PCR, and TCRdb's table has in-frame clones only and misses some. The sample has roughly 1,800,000 clones; around 96% are singletons. Naive CD8 cells, CD45RO-negative and positively selected for CCR7, excluded terminally differentiated effector memory CD45RA+ cells. This receptor was taken from a man between 18 and 29 years old in good health. Sequences were obtained from naive CD8+ T cells sorted from blood.

The CDR3 coding sequence is TGTGCCAAAACAGGGTTTTTCGGCTACACCTTC. Translated: CAKTGFFGYTF. This chain uses TRBV21-1 with TRBJ1-2; the table's D call of TRBD1 was not tested on the DNA. TRBV21-1 is an annotated pseudogene. The CDR3 spans 11 residues.